The clone carrying this T cell receptor (beta chain) showed up just a few times. The data are from a study of T-cell memory formation after mild COVID-19. The 5'RACE method, run with constant-segment primers, produced TCR alpha and TCR beta cDNA libraries (carrying sample barcodes and UMIs). TCRdb redid the calling of the 5' RACE reads with MiXCR, one entry per CDR3 protein. The repertoire holds about 180,000 distinct CDR3 sequences, approximately 16% seen once, with under 2.5% in the top ten. CDR1 is MGHRA and CDR2 is YSYEKL in the germline V gene. Trimming took 3 bases from V and 8 from J, leaving 21 bases between them. The CDR3 sequence is 16 residues long.

This clonotype was obtained from an adult woman who had mild COVID-19 (a few samples of this study predate the infection). Cell type and time point are not known. The sequencing sample was made of PBMCs or a T cell subset sorted from them (not recorded which). This chain connects TRBV4-1 to TRBJ2-3; no reliable D call. The CDR3 DNA is TGCGCCAGCAGCCACGCATCCCGACCCGGTAAAGTTACGCAGTATTTT. Its protein is CASSHASRPGKVTQYF.